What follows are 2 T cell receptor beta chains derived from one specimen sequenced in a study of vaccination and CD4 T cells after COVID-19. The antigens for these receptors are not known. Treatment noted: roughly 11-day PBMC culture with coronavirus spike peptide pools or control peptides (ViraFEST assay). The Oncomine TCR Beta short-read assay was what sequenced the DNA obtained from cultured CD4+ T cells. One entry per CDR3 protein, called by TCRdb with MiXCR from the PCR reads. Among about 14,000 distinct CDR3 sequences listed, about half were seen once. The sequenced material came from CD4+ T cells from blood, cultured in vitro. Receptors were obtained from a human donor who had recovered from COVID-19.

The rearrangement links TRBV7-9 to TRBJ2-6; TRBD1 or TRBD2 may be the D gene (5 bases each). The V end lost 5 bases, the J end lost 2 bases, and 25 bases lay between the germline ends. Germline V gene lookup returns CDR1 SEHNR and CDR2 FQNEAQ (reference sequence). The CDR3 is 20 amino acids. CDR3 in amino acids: CASSLGVERMRPPGANVLTF. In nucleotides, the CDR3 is TGTGCCAGCAGCCTAGGGGTTGAGCGGATGCGACCGCCTGGGGCCAACGTCCTGACTTTC.

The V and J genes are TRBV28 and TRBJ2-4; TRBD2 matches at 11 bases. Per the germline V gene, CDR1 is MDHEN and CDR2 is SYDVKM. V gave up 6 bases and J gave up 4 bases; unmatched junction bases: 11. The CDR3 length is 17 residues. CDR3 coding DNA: TGTGCCAGCAGACCTGCCCTAGCGGGGGGCGGGAAAAACATTCAGTACTTC. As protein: CASRPALAGGGKNIQYF.